These T cell receptor beta chains were read from a single sample in a study of cytomegalovirus exposure and HLA in healthy donors. Clones were read by immunoSEQ multiplex PCR, and TCRdb kept only the in-frame ones, dropping some. The sample lists approximately 150,000 clones, under 75% occurring once. Sequencing used PBMCs. The receptor set was obtained from a woman aged 60-70 years in good health and CMV-seropositive. Both conserved end residues are trimmed from each CDR3. The order of the fields is CDR3 length, V gene, J gene, CDR3 protein.

CDR3 length: 15
V gene: TRBV9
J gene: TRBJ1-6
CDR3 protein: ASSVGFGTGNNSPLH

CDR3 length: 14
V gene: TRBV12-1
J gene: TRBJ2-7
CDR3 protein: ASSFPSGRAPYEQY

CDR3 length: 11
V gene: TRBV7-2
J gene: TRBJ2-2
CDR3 protein: ASSLSVGEVLF

CDR3 length: 13
V gene: TRBV27
J gene: TRBJ2-1
CDR3 protein: ASSLMREVDNEQF

CDR3 length: 11
V gene: TRBV2
J gene: TRBJ2-3
CDR3 protein: ASSALTGDTQY

CDR3 length: 12
V gene: TRBV5-1
J gene: TRBJ2-1
CDR3 protein: ASSLSSGYNEQF

CDR3 length: 12
V gene: TRBV9
J gene: TRBJ1-1
CDR3 protein: ASSSNRGRTEAF

CDR3 length: 12
V gene: TRBV30
J gene: TRBJ2-4
CDR3 protein: AWNVDSWLNIQY

CDR3 length: 12
V gene: TRBV5-4
J gene: TRBJ2-1
CDR3 protein: ASSQDREYNEQF

CDR3 length: 9
V gene: TRBV20-1
J gene: TRBJ2-1
CDR3 protein: SASQAFEQF

CDR3 length: 13
V gene: TRBV4-1
J gene: TRBJ1-5
CDR3 protein: ASSQDRYSNQPQH

CDR3 length: 11
V gene: TRBV18
J gene: TRBJ1-2
CDR3 protein: ASSPERETGYT

CDR3 length: 11
V gene: TRBV19
J gene: TRBJ2-1
CDR3 protein: ATLVSLSNEQF

CDR3 length: 13
V gene: TRBV6-5
J gene: TRBJ1-1
CDR3 protein: ASRTGQTSFTEAF

CDR3 length: 15
V gene: TRBV4-3
J gene: TRBJ2-1
CDR3 protein: ASSQEQGLAAYNEQF

CDR3 length: 13
V gene: TRBV7-8
J gene: TRBJ2-7
CDR3 protein: ASSLGWSGSYEQY

CDR3 length: 14
V gene: TRBV7-2
J gene: TRBJ2-7
CDR3 protein: ASSLLAASSSYEQY

CDR3 length: 17
V gene: TRBV29-1
J gene: TRBJ2-7
CDR3 protein: SVGPWTSGSAPNSYEQY

CDR3 length: 15
V gene: TRBV28
J gene: TRBJ1-5
CDR3 protein: ASRKISLRDKYQPQH

CDR3 length: 14
V gene: TRBV5-1
J gene: TRBJ2-3
CDR3 protein: ASSLWPGLKTDTQY

CDR3 length: 17
V gene: TRBV4-3
J gene: TRBJ2-1
CDR3 protein: ASSQELGTSGNTYNEQF

CDR3 length: 10
V gene: TRBV5-4
J gene: TRBJ1-1
CDR3 protein: ASSLGQIEAF

CDR3 length: 13
V gene: TRBV7-8
J gene: TRBJ1-5
CDR3 protein: ASSQTQGRLGPQH

CDR3 length: 13
V gene: TRBV5-1
J gene: TRBJ1-2
CDR3 protein: ASSWGQGDGYGYT

CDR3 length: 11
V gene: TRBV29-1
J gene: TRBJ2-3
CDR3 protein: SVGTALTDTQY

CDR3 length: 11
V gene: TRBV7-3
J gene: TRBJ1-2
CDR3 protein: ASSSLGRWGYT

CDR3 length: 14
V gene: TRBV27
J gene: TRBJ2-5
CDR3 protein: ASRGLAGAESETQY

CDR3 length: 12
V gene: TRBV6-5
J gene: TRBJ2-3
CDR3 protein: ASSPGLASGTQY